Following are 20 T cell receptor beta chains from one sample sequenced in a study of blood T cell repertoires in COVID-19. Data came from immunoSEQ multiplex PCR; TCRdb stores just in-frame clones and leaves some out. Of 110,000 or so clones listed, approximately 81% are singletons. The specimen sequenced was peripheral blood. Source of these receptors: a man in his fifties or sixties with acute or convalescent COVID-19.

The V and J genes are TRBV5-5 and TRBJ2-3, with D possibly being TRBD1 (6 bases). Germline CDR1 SGHKS, CDR2 YYEKEE (reference sequence). CDR3 size: 16 residues. V was trimmed by 4 bases and J by 4 bases, leaving 19 bases between them. This CDR3 reads CASSVQPGQGADTQYF. The CDR3 DNA reads TGTGCCAGCAGCGTCCAACCGGGACAAGGGGCAGATACGCAGTATTTT.

J is TRBJ1-1 and V is TRBV2; TRBD1 matches 7 bases. From germline, CDR1 is SNHLY and CDR2 FYNNEI. The CDR3 consists of 15 residues. After removal of 6 bases from V and 1 base from J, the junction contained 8 bases not matched to a gene. Here the CDR3 reads CASRETGVGNTEAFF. The CDR3 region has the DNA TGTGCCAGCAGAGAAACAGGGGTAGGGAACACTGAAGCTTTCTTT.

The rearrangement joins TRBV19 to TRBJ1-6, with D possibly matching TRBD1 (5 bases). The CDR3 contains 14 residues. Trimming took 4 bases from V and 12 from J, leaving 16 bases between them. CDR1 is LNHDA, CDR2 SQIVND, per germline (reference sequence). The CDR3, as DNA: TGTGCCAGTAGTACCAGCGGGACCGGAATACCCCTCCACTTT. Protein: CASSTSGTGIPLHF.

The chain links TRBV5-1 to TRBJ2-2; 10 positions agree with TRBD2. The V segment lost 2 bases and the J segment 6 bases; nucleotides outside the gene matches: 4. CDR1 and CDR2 (germline): SGHRS, YFSETQ. This CDR3 is 15 amino acids long. The CDR3 loop reads CASSLSSGGPGELFF. The DNA for the CDR3 is TGCGCCAGCAGCTTATCTAGCGGGGGTCCCGGGGAGCTGTTTTTT.

J is TRBJ2-3 and V is TRBV7-9; 12 bases line up with TRBD2. The CDR3 runs to 14 residues. Trimming removed 4 bases from V and 4 bases from J; junction bases left unmatched: 0. Germline V gives CDR1 SEHNR, CDR2 FQNEAQ (reference sequence). The CDR3 protein is CASSWTSGADTQYF. For the CDR3, the DNA is TGTGCCAGCAGCTGGACTAGCGGGGCAGATACGCAGTATTTT.

The chain joins TRBV10-1 to TRBJ1-4; D not resolved. The CDR3 totals 14 residues. V was trimmed by 5 bases and J by 2 bases, leaving 9 bases between them. Looked up from germline, CDR1 is WNHNN and CDR2 is SYGVQD (reference sequence). CDR3 amino acids: CASSPGDTNEKLFF. CDR3 DNA sequence: TGCGCCAGCAGTCCCGGGGATACTAATGAAAAACTGTTTTTT.

The chain links TRBV28 to TRBJ1-2; D is possibly TRBD1 (6 bases). This CDR3 is built from 14 residues. Germline lookup yields CDR1 MDHEN and CDR2 SYDVKM. V was shortened by 3 bases and J by 7 bases, with 15 bases between the two germline ends. The CDR3 DNA is TGTGCCAGCAGTTTGGAAGGGGGTTCGGGTGGCTACACCTTC. It specifies CASSLEGGSGGYTF.

V gene TRBV5-5 combines with J gene TRBJ1-3, with D possibly TRBD1 on 6 matching bases. V lost 3 bases to trimming and J lost 4 bases, with 14 bases between them. Germline V gene data show CDR1 as SGHKS and CDR2 as YYEKEE (reference sequence). This CDR3 region has 15 residues. The CDR3 reads CASSWGGRHGNTIYF. CDR3 DNA: TGTGCCAGCAGCTGGGGGGGCAGGCACGGAAACACCATATATTTT. The full variable domain, completed using reference TRBV5-5 and TRBJ1-3, is DAGVTQSPTHLIKTRGQQVTLRCSPISGHKSVSWYQQVLGQGPQFIFQYYEKEERGRGNFPDRFSARQFPNYSSELNVNALLLGDSALYLCASSWGGRHGNTIYFGEGSWLTVV.

The table lists this clone with a few counts. This sequence joins TRBV9 and TRBJ1-6, with 9 bases that match TRBD1. The CDR3 loop spans 15 amino acids. From germline, CDR1 is SGDLS and CDR2 YYNGEE. J gave up 10 bases and V 3 bases, and 8 bases lay outside the gene matches. CDR3 nucleotide sequence: TGTGCCAGCAGCGAAAAACAGGGGGCGGAATCACCCCTCCACTTT. Encoded protein: CASSEKQGAESPLHF.

The rearrangement links TRBV7-3 to TRBJ1-1; 12 bases align to TRBD1. Trimming removed 4 bases from V and 6 bases from J; junction bases left unmatched: 6. This CDR3 has 15 amino acids. The germline V gene encodes CDR1 SGHTA and CDR2 FQGTGA. This CDR3 is CASSSTGQGAPEAFF. CDR3 DNA: TGTGCCAGCAGCTCCACGGGACAGGGGGCGCCTGAAGCTTTCTTT.

This clone occurred once. This chain joins TRBV27 and TRBJ2-3, with 7 bases matching TRBD2. Per germline, CDR1 MNHEY and CDR2 SMNVEV (reference sequence). Unmatched junction bases numbered 11, after V lost 5 bases and J lost 6 bases. This CDR3 has 15 residues. CDR3 in DNA: TGTGCCAGCAGTCTAAGACTAGCCCTCCGGGATACGCAGTATTTT. It yields the protein CASSLRLALRDTQYF.

The V call is TRBV28, the J call TRBJ1-2; D uncertain. V was pared by 4 bases and J by 3 bases, with 12 bases between. The CDR3 contains 14 residues. Germline CDR1 and CDR2: MDHEN and SYDVKM. The CDR3 reads CASSSLPGDYGYTF. CDR3 coding DNA: TGTGCCAGCAGTTCCCTTCCAGGCGACTATGGCTACACCTTC.

This clone has only a few counts. The gene calls are TRBV6-1 and TRBJ2-1; D ambiguous. The V end was cut by 1 base, the J end by 0 bases, with 10 bases between. Germline V CDR1 and CDR2: MNHNS, SASEGT. This CDR3 is built from 16 residues. The CDR3 sequence: CASSEVVSSSYNEQFF. The CDR3 nucleotides read TGTGCCAGCAGTGAAGTGGTTTCCAGCTCCTACAATGAGCAGTTCTTC.

This chain joins TRBV18 and TRBJ1-5, with TRBD1 as a possible D gene (6 bases). V shed 2 bases and J shed 2 bases, with 10 bases lying between them. The CDR3 spans 15 residues. Germline V gene sequence: CDR1 KGHSH, CDR2 LQKENI. Here the CDR3 reads CASSPARGGNQPQHF. The DNA for the CDR3 is TGTGCCAGCTCACCAGCCAGGGGTGGCAATCAGCCCCAGCATTTT.

The CDR3 loop reads CASSARNYGYTF. Written as DNA, the CDR3 is TGTGCCAGCAGCGCGCGTAACTATGGCTACACCTTC. The rearrangement links TRBV11-2 to TRBJ1-2, with no clear D. Per the germline V gene, CDR1 is SGHAT and CDR2 is FQNNGV. This CDR3 contains 12 residues. Trimming cost V 5 bases and J 1 base, with 5 bases left between them. The full variable domain, its missing parts supplied by reference TRBV11-2 and TRBJ1-2, is EAGVAQSPRYKIIEKRQSVAFWCNPISGHATLYWYQQILGQGPKLLIQFQNNGVVDDSQLPKDRFSAERLKGVDSTLKIQPAKLEDSAVYLCASSARNYGYTFGSGTRLTVV.

This clone appeared a single time. The rearrangement joins TRBV5-4 to TRBJ1-4; D ambiguous. V lost 4 bases to trimming and J lost 0 bases, with 13 bases between them. The CDR3 sequence is 16 residues long. CDR1 SGHNT and CDR2 YYREEE come from the germline V gene (reference sequence). The DNA for the CDR3 is TGTGCCAGCAGCCGCGCCGGGGAGTCAACTAATGAAAAACTGTTTTTT. Residues: CASSRAGESTNEKLFF.

V usage is TRBV27 and J usage is TRBJ1-5, with TRBD1 identical over 9 bases. The CDR3 length is 14 residues. With 3 bases clipped from V and 10 bases from J, the junction kept 7 bases outside the gene matches. Germline CDR1 MNHEY, CDR2 SMNVEV (reference sequence). The CDR3 sequence: CASSFSRDRDPQHF. The CDR3 coding sequence is TGTGCCAGCAGTTTTTCCCGGGACAGGGATCCCCAGCATTTT.

The chain recombines TRBV3-1 (or the pseudogene TRBV3-2) with TRBJ1-2; D possibly corresponds to TRBD1 (5 bases). This CDR3 spans 12 amino acids. V was trimmed by 4 bases and J by 11 bases, leaving 14 bases between them. Germline V gives CDR1 LGHDT, CDR2 YNNKEL (reference sequence). CDR3 region: CASSPVQGTYTF. Written as DNA, the CDR3 is TGTGCCAGCAGCCCTGTCCAGGGAACTTACACCTTC.

This chain uses TRBV6-4 with TRBJ1-2, with D uncertain. This CDR3 is built from 12 residues. CDR1 and CDR2 (germline): MRHNA, SNTAGT. Deletions cut 2 bases from V and 4 bases from J, with 5 bases between. This CDR3 reads CASSDGGYGYTF. The CDR3 DNA sequence: TGTGCCAGCAGTGACGGCGGCTATGGCTACACCTTC.

This clone was counted a few times. The chain has TRBV5-6 and TRBJ2-6, with 7 bases matching TRBD1. Germline V gene data show CDR1 as SGHDT and CDR2 as YYEEEE. This CDR3 is 17 amino acids long. The V gene end was trimmed by 6 bases and the J gene end by 0 bases; junction bases not matched to a gene: 9. CDR3 region: CASTGQESPSGANVLTF. In nucleotides, the CDR3 is TGTGCCAGCACCGGACAGGAATCCCCCTCTGGGGCCAACGTCCTGACTTTC.